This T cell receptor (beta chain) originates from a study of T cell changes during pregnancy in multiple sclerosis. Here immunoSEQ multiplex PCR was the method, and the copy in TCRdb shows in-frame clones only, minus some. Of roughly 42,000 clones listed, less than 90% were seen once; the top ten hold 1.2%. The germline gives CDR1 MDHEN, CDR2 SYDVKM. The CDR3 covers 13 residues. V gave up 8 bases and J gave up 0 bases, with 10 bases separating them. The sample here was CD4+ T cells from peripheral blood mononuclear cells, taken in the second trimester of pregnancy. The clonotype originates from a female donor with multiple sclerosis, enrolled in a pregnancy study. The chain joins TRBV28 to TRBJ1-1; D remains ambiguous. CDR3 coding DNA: TGTGCCAGCCTCAGGCAGATGAACACTGAAGCTTTCTTT. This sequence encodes CASLRQMNTEAFF. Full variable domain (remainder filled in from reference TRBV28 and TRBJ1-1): DVKVTQSSRYLVKRTGEKVFLECVQDMDHENMFWYRQDPGLGLRLIYFSYDVKMKEKGDIPEGYSVSREKKERFSLILESASTNQTSMYLCASLRQMNTEAFFGQGTRLTVV.